This paragraph covers one T cell receptor (beta chain) sequence. Its specific antigen is unknown. TCRdb records Illumina HiSeq 2000 as the sequencer. TCR beta cDNA libraries were prepared using 5'RACE template switching, which introduced a universal primer site and unique molecular identifiers. cDNA synthesis was primed from the TCR beta constant segment and was followed by two successive PCR amplification steps. For the original study's pipeline: Reads were demultiplexed and grouped by UMI with MIGEC, and clonotypes were assembled and quantified with MiTCR. To remove erroneous sequences, TCR cDNA sequences were retained only when supported by two or more reads. The tcR package was used for downstream repertoire analysis, with clonotypes matched between fractions based on CDR3 nucleotide sequence plus V segment. Antigen specificity was annotated against VDJdb with VDJmatch, allowing one amino acid substitution in CDR3. Reprocessed by TCRdb, the reads give a single entry per CDR3 protein sequence, without DNA. The V and J calls, along with clone size, are taken from TCRdb and not from the paper's own processing. The sample table on file contains 350,000 to 400,000 distinct CDR3 sequences. The ten largest clones add up to around 10% of the sample.

A commercial ELISA kit detecting HCMV-specific IgG in serum was used to determine HCMV serostatus. Peripheral blood mononuclear cells were isolated from blood by Ficoll density gradient centrifugation. CDR1 and CDR2 are drawn from the germline V gene: SGHRS, YFSETQ. The CDR3 starts with the cysteine, ends with the phenylalanine, and has 14 residues. The DNA sequence is not available. The data were obtained in a study of T cells expressing NK-cell markers (dated by TCRdb to about 2020). For the wider study: In sorted CD3+CD56+NKG2C+, CD3+CD56+NKG2C- and CD3+CD56-NKG2C+ T-cell subsets from roughly 8 donors, TCR beta-chain repertoires were profiled. Among the eight sequenced donors, only one was HCMV-seronegative, while the other seven were HCMV-seropositive. Sequencing of the libraries produced 2 x 150 bp reads on Illumina HiSeq 2000/2500, MiSeq or NextSeq. The eight sequenced donors were randomly selected healthy volunteers, three men and five women. What the study reported, not specific to this receptor: In several donors, the dominant CD3+CD56+NKG2C+ clonotypes were found to rank among the top 10 CD8+ clonotypes and to make up about 1.0-7.5% of CD8+ T cells. Those dominant clonotypes were again the most abundant among CD3+CD56-NKG2C+ cells in a handful of donors, at about 25-60.1%. Whether the expanded NKG2C-expressing T cell clones were specific for HCMV antigens remained unclear.

Rearrangement joined TRBV5-1 to TRBJ2-3; the D call of TRBD2 rests on TCRdb alone, since no DNA is present to check it. This sequence originates from a woman aged 50 to 60 in good health. Donor details come from another sample of the same person, matched by shared clones. The sequenced material came from blood T cells: a sorted CD56 or NKG2C T cell subset, CD4+ or CD8+ T cells, or bulk PBMC T cells (not recorded which). The CDR3 is CASSSGQGRDTQYF. Reference TRBV5-1 and TRBJ2-3 proteins supply the regions before and after the CDR3; the full variable domain is: KAGVTQTPRYLIKTRGQQVTLSCSPISGHRSVSWYQQTPGQGLQFLFEYFSETQRNKGNFPGRFSGRQFSNSRSEMNVSTLELGDSALYLCASSSGQGRDTQYFGPGTRLTVL.